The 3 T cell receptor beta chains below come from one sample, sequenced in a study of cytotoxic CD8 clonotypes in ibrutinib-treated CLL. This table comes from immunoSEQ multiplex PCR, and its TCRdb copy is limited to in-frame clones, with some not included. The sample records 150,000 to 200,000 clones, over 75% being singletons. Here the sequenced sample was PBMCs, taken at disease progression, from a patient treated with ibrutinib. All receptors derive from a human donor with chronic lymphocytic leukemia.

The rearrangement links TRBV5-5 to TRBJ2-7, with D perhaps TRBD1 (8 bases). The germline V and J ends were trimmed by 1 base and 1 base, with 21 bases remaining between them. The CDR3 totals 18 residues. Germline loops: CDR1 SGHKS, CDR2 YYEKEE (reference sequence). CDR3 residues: CASSLWTTGEGHSYEQYF. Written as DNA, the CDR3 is TGTGCCAGCAGCTTGTGGACGACAGGGGAGGGGCATTCCTACGAGCAGTACTTC.

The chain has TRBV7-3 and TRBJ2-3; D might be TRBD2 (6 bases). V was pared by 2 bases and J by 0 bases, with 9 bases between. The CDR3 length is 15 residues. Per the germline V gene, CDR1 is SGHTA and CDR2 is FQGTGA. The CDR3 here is CASSLRLASTDTQYF. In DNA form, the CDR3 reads TGTGCCAGCAGCTTACGTCTAGCGAGCACAGATACGCAGTATTTT.

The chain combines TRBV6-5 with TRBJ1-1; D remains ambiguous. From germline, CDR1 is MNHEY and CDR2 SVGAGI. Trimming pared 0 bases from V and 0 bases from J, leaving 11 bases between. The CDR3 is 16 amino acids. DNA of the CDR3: TGTGCCAGCAGTTACTCATTGCGGGAGATGAACACTGAAGCTTTCTTT. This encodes CASSYSLREMNTEAFF.